This paragraph reports one T cell receptor beta chain. What it recognizes is unknown. The source of the sample is a study of chemoradiotherapy in HPV16-positive cancers. Points from the study as a whole: HPV-responsive T-cell expansion during chemoradiotherapy was linked to improved recurrence-free survival in HPV16-positive patients. Candidate HPV-specific clones and E7-related TCR motifs grew in tumor during treatment. HPV-specific T cells were functionally defined from only two HPV16-positive patients.

The table came from immunoSEQ multiplex PCR; TCRdb's copy has only in-frame clones and leaves some out. The sample lists 4,000 to 5,500 clones, about 92% occurring once. Over chemoradiotherapy, repertoires were sampled more than once. The sample was collected from a patient who underwent chemoradiotherapy. The sequence derives from a human donor with HPV-associated anogenital cancer.

The CDR3 here is CASSPLGGQGPYEQYF. Written as DNA, the CDR3 is TGCGCCAGCAGCCCCCTAGGGGGCCAGGGGCCCTACGAGCAGTACTTC. This chain uses TRBV4-1 with TRBJ2-7; 7 bases match TRBD1. This CDR3 is built from 16 residues. Germline loops: CDR1 MGHRA, CDR2 YSYEKL. The ends lost 4 bases at V and 2 bases at J; junction bases unmatched: 11.